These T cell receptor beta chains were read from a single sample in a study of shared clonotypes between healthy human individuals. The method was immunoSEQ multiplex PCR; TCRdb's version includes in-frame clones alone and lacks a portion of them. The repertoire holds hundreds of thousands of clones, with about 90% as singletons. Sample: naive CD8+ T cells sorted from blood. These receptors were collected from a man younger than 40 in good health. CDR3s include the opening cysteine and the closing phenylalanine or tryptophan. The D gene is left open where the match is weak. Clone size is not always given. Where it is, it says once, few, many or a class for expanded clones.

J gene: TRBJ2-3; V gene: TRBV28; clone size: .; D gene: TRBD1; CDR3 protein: CASSPDRGLNTQYF; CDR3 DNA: TGTGCCAGCAGTCCGGACAGGGGGCTAAATACGCAGTATTTT
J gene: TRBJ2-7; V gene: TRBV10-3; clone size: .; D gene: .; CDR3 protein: CAISEHPYEQYF; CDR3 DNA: TGTGCCATCAGTGAACACCCCTACGAGCAGTACTTC
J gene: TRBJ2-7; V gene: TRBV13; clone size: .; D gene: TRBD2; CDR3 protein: CASRIAGGPHEQYF; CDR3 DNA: TGTGCCAGCAGGATCGCGGGAGGGCCCCACGAGCAGTACTTC
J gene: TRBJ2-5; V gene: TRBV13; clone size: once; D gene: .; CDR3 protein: CASSLEDRQETQYF; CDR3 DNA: TGTGCCAGCAGCTTAGAGGACAGACAAGAGACCCAGTACTTC
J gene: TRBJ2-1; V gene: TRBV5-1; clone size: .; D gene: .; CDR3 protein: CASSLKQDSYNEQFF; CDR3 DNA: TGCGCCAGCAGCTTGAAACAGGACTCCTACAATGAGCAGTTCTTC
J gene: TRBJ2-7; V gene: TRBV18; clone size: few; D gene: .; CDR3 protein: CASSPIAEEPYEQYF; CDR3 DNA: TGTGCCAGCTCACCAATCGCAGAGGAGCCCTACGAGCAGTACTTC
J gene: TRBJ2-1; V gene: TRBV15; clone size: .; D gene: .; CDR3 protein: CATQAGSSEQFF; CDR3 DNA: TGTGCCACCCAAGCTGGGAGCAGTGAGCAGTTCTTC
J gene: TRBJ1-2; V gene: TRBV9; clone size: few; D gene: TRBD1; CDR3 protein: CASKDRTYGYTF; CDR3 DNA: TGTGCCAGCAAGGACAGGACCTATGGCTACACCTTC
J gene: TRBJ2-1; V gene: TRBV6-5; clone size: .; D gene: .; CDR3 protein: CASRVLTGNEQFF; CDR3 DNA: TGTGCCAGCAGGGTTTTAACAGGGAATGAGCAGTTCTTC
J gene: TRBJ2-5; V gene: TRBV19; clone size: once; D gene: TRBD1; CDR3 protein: CASSMGQGLWETQYF; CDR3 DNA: TGTGCCAGTAGTATGGGACAGGGTCTTTGGGAGACCCAGTACTTC
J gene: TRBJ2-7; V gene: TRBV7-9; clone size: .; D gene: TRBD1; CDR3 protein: CASSHPEDRDPSYEQYF; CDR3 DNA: TGTGCCAGCAGCCACCCGGAGGACAGGGACCCCTCCTACGAGCAGTACTTC
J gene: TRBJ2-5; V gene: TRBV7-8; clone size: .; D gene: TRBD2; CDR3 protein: CASSAPTSGRGLETQYF; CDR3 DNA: TGTGCCAGCAGCGCCCCGACTAGCGGGAGAGGGCTAGAGACCCAGTACTTC
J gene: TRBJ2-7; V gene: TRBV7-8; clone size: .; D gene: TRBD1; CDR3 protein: CASSDFRDSYYEQYF; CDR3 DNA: TGTGCCAGCAGCGATTTCCGGGACAGCTACTACGAGCAGTACTTC
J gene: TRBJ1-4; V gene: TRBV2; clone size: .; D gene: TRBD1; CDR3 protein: CASSESEDRPFNEKLFF; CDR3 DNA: TGTGCCAGCAGTGAATCGGAGGACAGGCCTTTTAATGAAAAACTGTTTTTT
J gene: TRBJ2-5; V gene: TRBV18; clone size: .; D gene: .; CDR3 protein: CASSLPSETQYF; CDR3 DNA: TGTGCCAGCTCACTACCTTCTGAGACCCAGTACTTC
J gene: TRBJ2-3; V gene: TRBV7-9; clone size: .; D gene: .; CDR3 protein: CASSLEPYTQYF; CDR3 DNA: TGTGCCAGCAGCTTAGAACCCTATACGCAGTATTTT
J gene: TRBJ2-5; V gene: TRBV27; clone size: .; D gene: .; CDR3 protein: CASSFGQTVGRETQYF; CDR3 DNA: TGTGCCAGCAGTTTTGGGCAGACCGTTGGCCGAGAGACCCAGTACTTC
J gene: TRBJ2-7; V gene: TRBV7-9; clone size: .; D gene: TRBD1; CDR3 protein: CASSLDQGANEQYF; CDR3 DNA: TGTGCCAGCAGCTTAGACCAGGGGGCCAACGAGCAGTACTTC
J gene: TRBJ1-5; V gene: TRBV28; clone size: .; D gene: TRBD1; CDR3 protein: CASSLGQGSQPQHF; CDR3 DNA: TGTGCCAGCAGTTTGGGACAGGGTAGTCAGCCCCAGCATTTT
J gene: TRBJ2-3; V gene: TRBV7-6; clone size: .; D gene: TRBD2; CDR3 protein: CASSPSGSLPDTQYF; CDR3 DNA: TGTGCCAGCTCACCTAGCGGGAGCTTACCAGATACGCAGTATTTT
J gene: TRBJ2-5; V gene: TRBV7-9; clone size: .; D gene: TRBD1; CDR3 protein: CASSLGFLGTAKETQYF; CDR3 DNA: TGTGCCAGCAGCTTAGGCTTTTTGGGGACAGCTAAAGAGACCCAGTACTTC
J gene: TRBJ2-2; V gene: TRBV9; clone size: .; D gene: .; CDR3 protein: CASSVAMNTGELFF; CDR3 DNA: TGTGCCAGCAGCGTAGCAATGAACACCGGGGAGCTGTTTTTT
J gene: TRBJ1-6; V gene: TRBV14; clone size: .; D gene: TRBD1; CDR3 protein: CASSRWDSNSPLHF; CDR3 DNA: TGTGCCAGCAGCCGTTGGGACAGCAATTCACCCCTCCACTTT
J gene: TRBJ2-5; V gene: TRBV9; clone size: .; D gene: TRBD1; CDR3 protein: CASSARQGSQETQYF; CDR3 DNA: TGTGCCAGCAGCGCACGACAGGGATCCCAAGAGACCCAGTACTTC
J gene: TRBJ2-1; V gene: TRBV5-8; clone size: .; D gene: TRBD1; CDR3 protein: CASSRRDRGFQNNEQFF; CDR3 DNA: TGTGCCAGCAGCAGGAGGGACAGGGGGTTTCAGAACAATGAGCAGTTCTTC
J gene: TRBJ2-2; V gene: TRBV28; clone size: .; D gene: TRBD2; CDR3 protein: CASSWTSGNTGELFF; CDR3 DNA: TGTGCCAGCAGCTGGACTAGCGGTAACACCGGGGAGCTGTTTTTT
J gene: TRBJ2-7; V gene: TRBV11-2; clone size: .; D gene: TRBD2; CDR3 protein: CASSLAASGYEQYF; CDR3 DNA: TGTGCCAGCAGCTTAGCGGCTAGCGGCTACGAGCAGTACTTC
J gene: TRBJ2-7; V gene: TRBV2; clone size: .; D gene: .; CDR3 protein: CASGGTGGNEQYF; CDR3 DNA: TGTGCCAGCGGCGGGACCGGTGGAAACGAGCAGTACTTC
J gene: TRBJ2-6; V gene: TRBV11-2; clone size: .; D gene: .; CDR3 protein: CASSPEPAGTDSALTF; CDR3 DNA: TGTGCCAGCAGCCCAGAGCCCGCGGGGACAGATTCGGCCCTGACTTTC
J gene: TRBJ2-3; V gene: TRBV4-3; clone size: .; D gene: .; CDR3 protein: CASSQVGATDTQYF; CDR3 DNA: TGCGCCAGCAGCCAAGTGGGGGCCACAGATACGCAGTATTTT
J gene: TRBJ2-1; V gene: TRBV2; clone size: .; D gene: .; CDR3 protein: CASMGAKNEQFF; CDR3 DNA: TGTGCCAGCATGGGGGCAAAGAATGAGCAGTTCTTC
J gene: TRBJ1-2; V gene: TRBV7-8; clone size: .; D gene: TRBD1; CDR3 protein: CASSLRVRGAKQDYGYTF; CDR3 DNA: TGTGCCAGCAGCTTAAGGGTCAGGGGGGCTAAACAGGACTATGGCTACACCTTC
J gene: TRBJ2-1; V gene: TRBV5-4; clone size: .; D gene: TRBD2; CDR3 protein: CASSPGTVASGRGGNEQFF; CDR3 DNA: TGTGCCAGCAGCCCCGGGACAGTGGCTAGCGGGAGGGGGGGTAATGAGCAGTTCTTC
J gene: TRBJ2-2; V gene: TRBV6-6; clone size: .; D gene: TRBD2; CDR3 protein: CASSYSREGRDGELFF; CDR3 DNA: TGTGCCAGCAGTTACTCCCGGGAGGGCCGCGACGGGGAGCTGTTTTTT
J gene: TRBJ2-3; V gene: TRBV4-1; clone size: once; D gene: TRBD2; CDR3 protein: CASSQVGLAGVTDTQYF; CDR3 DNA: TGCGCCAGCAGCCAAGTTGGACTAGCGGGAGTGACAGATACGCAGTATTTT
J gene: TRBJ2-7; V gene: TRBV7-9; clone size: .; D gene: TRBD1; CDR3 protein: CASSPRDRNNEQYF; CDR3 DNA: TGTGCCAGCAGCCCCCGGGACAGAAATAACGAGCAGTACTTC
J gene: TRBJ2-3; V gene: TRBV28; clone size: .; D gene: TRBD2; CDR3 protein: CASSLRGVTSGMEYF; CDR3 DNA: TGTGCCAGCAGTTTAAGAGGGGTCACTAGCGGGATGGAGTATTTT
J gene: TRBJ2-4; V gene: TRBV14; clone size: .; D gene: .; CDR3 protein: CASSQGPAGTSLAKNIQYF; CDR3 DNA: TGTGCCAGCAGCCAAGGACCCGCCGGGACTTCACTAGCCAAAAACATTCAGTACTTC
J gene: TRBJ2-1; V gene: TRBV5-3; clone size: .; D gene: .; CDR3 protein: CARSLDCRKSSYNEQFF; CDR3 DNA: TGTGCCAGAAGCTTGGATTGCCGGAAGAGCTCCTACAATGAGCAGTTCTTC
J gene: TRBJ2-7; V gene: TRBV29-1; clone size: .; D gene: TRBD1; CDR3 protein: CSVEGDRVEQYF; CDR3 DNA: TGCAGCGTGGAGGGGGACAGGGTCGAGCAGTACTTC
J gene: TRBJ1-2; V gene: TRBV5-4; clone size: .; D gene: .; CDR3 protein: CASSSGTPYGYTF; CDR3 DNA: TGTGCCAGCAGCTCCGGGACGCCGTACGGCTACACCTTC
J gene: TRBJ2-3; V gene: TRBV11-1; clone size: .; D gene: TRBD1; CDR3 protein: CASSPGQGGTDTQYF; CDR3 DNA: TGTGCCAGCAGCCCGGGACAGGGAGGCACAGATACGCAGTATTTT
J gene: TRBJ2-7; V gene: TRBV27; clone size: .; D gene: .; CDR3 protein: CASSLLVGVAYEQYF; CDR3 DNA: TGTGCCAGCAGTCTACTAGTCGGAGTTGCCTACGAGCAGTACTTC
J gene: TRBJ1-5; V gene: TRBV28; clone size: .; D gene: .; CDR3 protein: CATLGLPPNQPQHF; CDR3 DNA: TGTGCCACCCTCGGACTTCCCCCAAATCAGCCCCAGCATTTT
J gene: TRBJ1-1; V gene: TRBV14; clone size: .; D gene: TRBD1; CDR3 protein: CASSPTGSRSEAFF; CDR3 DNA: TGTGCCAGCAGCCCGACAGGGTCGAGGTCTGAAGCTTTCTTT